This TCR beta chain was identified during a study of post-analysis software for immune sequencing data. Study-wide context: Courses of disease covered relapsing-remitting, secondary progressive and progressive-relapsing multiple sclerosis. The study's findings and limits: Among roughly five TRBV segments more frequent in patients than controls were TRBV5-6, TRBV5-1 and TRBV20-1. Normalized Chao1 diversity was significantly lower in multiple sclerosis patients than in controls. Samples prepared in the same batch strongly co-clustered by F measure.

This clonotype was observed a handful of times. The antigen is not known. CDR3 length: 15 residues. V lost 4 bases, J lost 3 bases, and 13 bases lay in between. Germline V lookup: CDR1 SGHTA, CDR2 FQGTGA. Prepared libraries of TCR beta cDNA carried unique molecular identifiers. Roughly 470,000 cDNA molecules came from around 1 to 9.1 million T cells. Each CDR3 protein gets one entry after TCRdb re-called the PCR reads with MiXCR. This table has some 890,000 distinct CDR3 sequences, roughly 58% appearing once. The receptor's source is a girl aged 10 to 17 with multiple sclerosis. Material: blood. The rearrangement joins TRBV7-3 to TRBJ2-1; D is ambiguous. The CDR3 DNA reads TGTGCCAGCAGCTCTGGCCTGGTGAGCTACAATGAGCAGTTCTTC. Its protein product is CASSSGLVSYNEQFF.